Sequencing of this T cell receptor (beta chain) was carried out in a study of blood T cell repertoires in COVID-19. In the original analysis: The assay estimated nucleated cells by amplifying reference gene primers. The protocol was immunoSEQ multiplex PCR, while the TCRdb copy is restricted to in-frame clones and leaves out a portion. That table furnishes V, J and clone size, whereas the DNA furnished D and trimming. Counted here are 73,000 or so clones, approximately 83% occurring once; the ten biggest clones make up about 5%. The V segment lost 9 bases and the J segment 4 bases; nucleotides outside the gene matches: 8. Per germline, CDR1 LNHDA and CDR2 SQIVND (reference sequence). The CDR3 runs 13 residues.

The rearrangement joins TRBV19 to TRBJ1-2, with 7 bases identical to TRBD1. The source of this sequence is a woman aged 55 to 70 with acute or convalescent COVID-19. The specimen sequenced was peripheral blood. In nucleotides, the CDR3 is TGTGCCAGCGCTACCGGACAGGCCTATGGCTACACCTTC. This codes for CASATGQAYGYTF.